The 13 T cell receptor beta chains below come from one sample, sequenced in a study of T cell repertoires in aging, cancer and after chemotherapy. TCR beta rearrangements were amplified from peripheral blood genomic DNA. Multiplex touch-down PCR with TRB-A/B primers amplified rearranged V-D-J TRB sequences. TCRdb re-analysed the multiplex PCR reads in MiXCR, keeping a single row per CDR3 protein. The data contain thousands of distinct CDR3 sequences, approximately 27% of them singletons. Input material: blood. The receptors here all came from a human donor in good health.

This clonotype is deemed medium-sized. This chain joins TRBV15 and TRBJ2-7; D might be TRBD2 (5 bases). Trimming took off 5 bases at V and 4 bases at J, with 15 bases between the two ends. The germline gives CDR1 LNHNV, CDR2 YYDKDF (reference sequence). CDR3 length: 14 residues. The CDR3 DNA is TGTGCCACCAGCTTTGGATATAGCGTTTACGAGCAGTACTTC. Encoded protein: CATSFGYSVYEQYF.

Turning to this clonotype: A much larger clone differs from this one at a single base, so this may be a read error. Because it lacks the conserved phenylalanine or tryptophan at the end, this CDR3 is likely a read error. This chain uses TRBV19 with TRBJ2-1, with 11 nucleotides matching TRBD2. V lost 7 bases to trimming and J lost 7 bases; unmatched junction nucleotides: 9. The germline CDR1 and CDR2 sequences are LNHDA and SQIVND (reference sequence). This CDR3 region has 15 residues. CDR3 coding DNA: TGTGCCAGTAAATCGGTGTCTAGCGGGGGGAATGAGCAGTTCCTC. Translation gives CASKSVSSGGNEQFL.

This clonotype has more than one count but fewer than ten. CDR3 residues: CASRNTGADTQYF. CDR3 coding DNA: TGTGCCAGTAGAAATACAGGGGCAGATACGCAGTATTTT. The chain uses TRBV19 and TRBJ2-3; TRBD1 agrees at 7 bases. V dropped 6 bases and J dropped 4; count of bases not matched to a gene: 4. Per germline, CDR1 LNHDA and CDR2 SQIVND (reference sequence). The CDR3 totals 13 residues.

The rearrangement links TRBV5-6 to TRBJ2-5; the D gene is possibly TRBD1 (5 bases). Germline V gene lookup returns CDR1 SGHDT and CDR2 YYEEEE. The CDR3 spans 16 residues. V lost 2 bases and J 5 bases, leaving 19 bases between the germline ends. For the CDR3, the DNA is TGTGCCAGCAGCTTAGGTAGACAGCCAAGTAGGGAGACCCAGTACTTC. This encodes CASSLGRQPSRETQYF.

By its share, this clonotype is medium-sized (0.01 to 0.1%). The chain recombines TRBV11-1 with TRBJ2-7; no clear D gene. The V end was cut by 2 bases, the J end by 2 bases, with 7 bases between. The CDR3 is made up of 13 amino acids. CDR1 is SGHAT, CDR2 FQDESV, per germline (reference sequence). CDR3 nucleotides: TGTGCCAGCAGCTTATCCGACACCTACGAGCAGTACTTC. Amino acid sequence: CASSLSDTYEQYF.

This clonotype is labeled medium-sized (0.01 to 0.1%). V gene TRBV6-5 combines with J gene TRBJ2-7; D is tentatively TRBD1 or TRBD2 (6 bases each). The V end was cut by 0 bases, the J end by 2 bases, with 11 bases between. The CDR3 is 15 amino acids. The germline gives CDR1 MNHEY, CDR2 SVGAGI. CDR3 region: CASSYSRGQTYEQYF. The CDR3 DNA sequence: TGTGCCAGCAGTTACTCACGGGGGCAGACCTACGAGCAGTACTTC.

The chain joins TRBV5-6 to TRBJ2-5; TRBD1 aligns across 7 bases. V shed 4 bases and J 5 bases; nucleotides not matched to a gene: 8. This CDR3 spans 14 amino acids. CDR1 and CDR2 (germline): SGHDT, YYEEEE. CDR3 sequence: CASSIGQDWETQYF. CDR3 sequence (DNA): TGTGCCAGCAGCATTGGACAGGATTGGGAGACCCAGTACTTC.

The sample holds a few counts of this clonotype. CDR3 bases: TGTGCCAGCAGTGAACCGACAGGGAACACTGAAGCTTTCTTT. Translation gives CASSEPTGNTEAFF. The rearrangement joins TRBV6-1 to TRBJ1-1, with D perhaps TRBD1 (6 bases). CDR1 is MNHNS, CDR2 SASEGT, per germline. The CDR3 totals 14 residues. The V and J ends lost 2 bases and 1 base respectively, with 8 bases between them.

Within the sample, this clonotype is medium-sized. This chain uses TRBV19 with TRBJ2-7; D may be TRBD1 (5 bases). This CDR3 is built from 11 residues. Trimming left V 9 bases short and J 7 bases short, with 13 bases between. Germline values: CDR1 LNHDA, CDR2 SQIVND (reference sequence). CDR3 loop: CASQGTREQYF. The CDR3 coding sequence is TGTGCCAGCCAGGGTACGAGGGAGCAGTACTTC.

V gene TRBV6-4 combines with J gene TRBJ2-3; 9 bases map to TRBD2. Germline CDR1 is MRHNA and CDR2 is SNTAGT. Trimming removed 5 bases from V and 3 bases from J; junction bases left unmatched: 12. The CDR3 has 17 residues. CDR3 DNA: TGTGCCAGCAGTTACGGCGGCGGGAGGGCCGCGACAGATACGCAGTATTTT. Its protein product is CASSYGGGRAATDTQYF.

This clonotype is labeled medium-sized. The chain recombines TRBV27 with TRBJ2-5; 9 bases are a match to TRBD2. Germline assignment: CDR1 MNHEY and CDR2 SMNVEV (reference sequence). Unmatched junction bases numbered 19, after V lost 7 bases and J lost 1 base. This CDR3 is 19 amino acids long. CDR3 nucleotide sequence: TGTGCCAGCAAGTTGTGGACTAGCGTCCCACCCGGGACCCAAGAGACCCAGTACTTC. This codes for CASKLWTSVPPGTQETQYF.

The chain carries TRBV4-3 and TRBJ2-2, with D perhaps matching TRBD2 (5 bases). Trimming removed 0 bases from V and 4 bases from J, with 9 bases in between. In germline, CDR1 is LGHNA, CDR2 YSLEER. This CDR3 has 15 amino acids. As DNA, the CDR3 is TGCGCCAGCAGCCAAGATCATCGGGGCACCGGGGAGCTGTTTTTT. This encodes CASSQDHRGTGELFF.

In its sample, this clonotype is medium-sized. J is TRBJ1-6 and V is TRBV6-5; TRBD1 is a possible D gene (5 bases). The ends were cut back, 5 bases at V and 3 bases at J, with 5 bases in the middle. The germline CDR1 and CDR2 sequences are MNHEY and SVGAGI. The CDR3 has 13 amino acids. CDR3 nucleotide sequence: TGTGCCAGCAGTGACAGCTATAATTCACCCCTCCACTTT. Translated: CASSDSYNSPLHF.